A single sample is the source of the 26 T cell receptor beta chains below, sequenced in a study of blood T cell repertoires in COVID-19. Profiled with immunoSEQ multiplex PCR; TCRdb holds only in-frame clones, not every one. The data hold fewer than 200,000 clones, with 80% to 90% observed a single time. The sequenced sample was PBMCs or T cells enriched from blood (not recorded which). The receptors shown here come from a woman under 30 who had recovered from COVID-19.

This clone turned up a few times. The chain combines TRBV30 with TRBJ2-6; tentatively, D is TRBD2 (6 bases). The V end lost 4 bases, the J end lost 0 bases, and 10 bases lay between the germline ends. Germline V gives CDR1 GTSNPN, CDR2 SVGIG (reference sequence). The CDR3 is 15 amino acids. CDR3: CAWTEGVSGANVLTF. The CDR3 DNA reads TGTGCCTGGACGGAGGGCGTCTCTGGGGCCAACGTCCTGACTTTC.

The chain carries TRBV2 and TRBJ2-7; TRBD2 aligns across 10 bases. The ends lost 4 bases at V and 0 bases at J; junction bases unmatched: 3. Germline-derived CDR1 and CDR2 are SNHLY and FYNNEI. The length of the CDR3 is 15 residues. The CDR3 bases are TGTGCCAGCAGTGGACTAGCGGGTAGCTCCTACGAGCAGTACTTC. Translation: CASSGLAGSSYEQYF.

V gene TRBV29-1 combines with J gene TRBJ2-7; the D gene is possibly TRBD1 (6 bases). Trimming took 4 bases from V and 3 from J, leaving 10 bases between them. The CDR3 totals 12 residues. Germline V gene sequence: CDR1 SQVTM, CDR2 ANQGSEA. CDR3 loop: CSVGDTYYEQYF. The CDR3, as DNA: TGCAGCGTTGGGGACACCTACTACGAGCAGTACTTC.

The V call is TRBV6-1, the J call TRBJ2-7, with 11 bases lining up with TRBD2. The CDR3 loop spans 16 amino acids. The J segment lost 2 bases and the V segment lost 2 bases, leaving 5 bases of the junction unmatched. Germline V gene lookup returns CDR1 MNHNS and CDR2 SASEGT. The chain's CDR3 is CASSETIAGGAYEQYF. The CDR3 DNA sequence: TGTGCCAGCAGTGAAACCATAGCGGGGGGGGCCTACGAGCAGTACTTC.

The rearrangement uses TRBV27 and TRBJ1-1; D is uncertain. The CDR3 extends over 11 amino acids. V lost 11 bases and J 4 bases, leaving 11 bases between the germline ends. From germline, CDR1 is MNHEY and CDR2 SMNVEV (reference sequence). The DNA of the CDR3 is TGTGCCGTTCGAGGTGGCACTGAAGCTTTCTTT. As protein: CAVRGGTEAFF.

The V gene is TRBV9, the J gene TRBJ2-7; 7 nucleotides match TRBD2. Germline V gene data show CDR1 as SGDLS and CDR2 as YYNGEE. This CDR3 has 14 residues. The trim removed 3 bases at V and 4 bases at J, leaving 7 bases unmatched. DNA of the CDR3: TGTGCCAGCAGCGACACGGGGGGAAGTTACGAGCAGTACTTC. This sequence encodes CASSDTGGSYEQYF.

The chain employs TRBV9 and TRBJ2-7; 10 nucleotides match TRBD1. In germline, CDR1 is SGDLS, CDR2 YYNGEE. V dropped 0 bases and J dropped 5; count of bases not matched to a gene: 5. CDR3 length equals 15 residues. The CDR3 DNA sequence: TGTGCCAGCAGCGTAGCTGACAGGGGGCCCCACGAGCAGTACTTC. It is translated as CASSVADRGPHEQYF.

The chain carries TRBV10-3 and TRBJ1-5, with a possible D match to TRBD1 (6 bases). CDR1 ENHRY and CDR2 SYGVKD come from the germline V gene. This CDR3 comprises 17 residues. With 0 bases removed from V and 2 bases from J, the gap between germline ends came to 14 bases. CDR3 sequence: CAISESGTFDGNQPQHF. The CDR3 bases are TGTGCCATCAGTGAGTCGGGGACATTTGATGGCAATCAGCCCCAGCATTTT.

This rearrangement joins TRBV28 to TRBJ2-7; no firm D call. Germline loops: CDR1 MDHEN, CDR2 SYDVKM. The length of the CDR3 is 17 residues. Trimming removed 2 bases at V and 4 bases at J, with 21 bases between. The CDR3 loop is CASSLVSDVQLRYEQYF. The DNA for the CDR3 is TGTGCCAGCAGTTTAGTGAGTGATGTTCAACTAAGGTACGAGCAGTACTTC.

The chain carries TRBV18 and TRBJ1-6, with a weak D call TRBD1 (6 bases). With 3 bases removed from V and 7 bases from J, the gap between germline ends came to 13 bases. Germline V gene sequence: CDR1 KGHSH, CDR2 LQKENI. The CDR3 sequence is 15 residues long. CDR3 DNA sequence: TGTGCCAGCTCACCGGTTGGGCAGGGGAATTCACCCCTCCACTTT. Its translation is CASSPVGQGNSPLHF. Drawing the rest from reference TRBV18 and TRBJ1-6, the complete variable domain is NAGVMQNPRHLVRRRGQEARLRCSPMKGHSHVYWYRQLPEEGLKFMVYLQKENIIDESGMPKERFSAEFPKEGPSILRIQQVVRGDSAAYFCASSPVGQGNSPLHFGNGTRLTVT.

The V call is TRBV19, the J call TRBJ1-1; D is unresolved. Per the germline V gene, CDR1 is LNHDA and CDR2 is SQIVND (reference sequence). CDR3 length: 14 residues. Trimming removed 3 bases from V and 1 base from J, with 9 bases in between. In DNA form, the CDR3 reads TGTGCCAGTAGTATCTCGGGGTCGAACACTGAAGCTTTCTTT. Protein: CASSISGSNTEAFF.

The J gene is TRBJ1-2, the V gene TRBV28; D unclear. Germline assignment: CDR1 MDHEN and CDR2 SYDVKM. This CDR3 has 12 residues. Between the trimmed V and J ends, which lost 6 bases and 6 bases, there was a span of 11 bases. The CDR3 region is CASSLVEHGYTF. CDR3 sequence (DNA): TGTGCCAGCAGCCTCGTGGAGCATGGCTACACCTTC.

The genes are TRBV7-2 and TRBJ1-1; D unclear. V dropped 3 bases and J dropped 1 base, with 6 bases sitting between them. Germline CDR1 is SGHTA and CDR2 is FQGNSA. CDR3 length: 13 amino acids. The CDR3 sequence: CASSFRQNTEAFF. The CDR3 DNA is TGTGCCAGCAGCTTCCGACAGAACACTGAAGCTTTCTTT.

The rearrangement links TRBV11-2 to TRBJ1-2; maybe TRBD1 (5 bases). Germline V gene lookup returns CDR1 SGHAT and CDR2 FQNNGV. The CDR3 runs 16 residues. Trimming pared 1 base from V and 8 bases from J, leaving 20 bases between. The chain's CDR3 is CASSLGRSRGFGGYTF. CDR3 coding DNA: TGTGCCAGCAGCTTAGGTCGTAGTCGGGGGTTTGGAGGCTACACCTTC.

The J gene is TRBJ2-5, the V gene TRBV19, with a weak D call TRBD2 (5 bases). Germline-derived CDR1 and CDR2 are LNHDA and SQIVND (reference sequence). This CDR3 spans 16 amino acids. V was pared by 2 bases and J by 4 bases, with 17 bases between. The CDR3 DNA follows: TGTGCCAGTAGTATAACCGGGAACCAAGTGGGAGAGACCCAGTACTTC. Its translation is CASSITGNQVGETQYF.

V usage is TRBV18 and J usage is TRBJ2-3; TRBD1 agrees at 9 bases. The V gene end was trimmed by 3 bases and the J gene end by 3 bases; junction bases not matched to a gene: 4. There are 15 residues in the CDR3. Germline V lookup: CDR1 KGHSH, CDR2 LQKENI. The CDR3: CASSPTGGRTDTQYF. As DNA, the CDR3 is TGTGCCAGCTCACCCACAGGGGGCAGAACAGATACGCAGTATTTT.

The chain carries TRBV28 and TRBJ1-3, with 10 bases fitting TRBD1. CDR3 length equals 14 residues. Germline CDR1 MDHEN, CDR2 SYDVKM. J was trimmed by 7 bases and V by 6 bases; bases with no gene match: 6. The CDR3 reads CASRMTGGKNTIYF. CDR3 coding DNA: TGTGCCAGCAGGATGACAGGGGGCAAGAACACCATATATTTT.

This clone appeared a single time. This chain joins TRBV6-4 and TRBJ1-1, with a tentative D call TRBD1 (6 bases). The germline gives CDR1 MRHNA, CDR2 SNTAGT. The V and J ends lost 1 base and 4 bases respectively, with 19 bases between them. The CDR3 has 17 residues. This CDR3 reads CASSDWFSNRAGTEAFF. The CDR3 nucleotides are TGTGCCAGCAGTGACTGGTTCAGTAACAGGGCTGGCACTGAAGCTTTCTTT.

The V gene is TRBV6-6, the J gene TRBJ1-2; D is unclear. V was shortened by 6 bases and J by 4 bases, with 9 bases between the two germline ends. The germline V gene has CDR1 MNHNY and CDR2 SVGAGI (reference sequence). The CDR3 sequence is 12 residues long. The DNA of the CDR3 is TGTGCCAGCAGGCACGAGGGCTATGGCTACACCTTC. As protein: CASRHEGYGYTF.

This chain joins TRBV5-6 and TRBJ2-7; no reliable D call. The CDR3 spans 12 residues. Looked up from germline, CDR1 is SGHDT and CDR2 is YYEEEE. With 4 bases removed from V and 7 bases from J, the gap between germline ends came to 12 bases. The CDR3 reads CASSQSAIEQYF. The CDR3 DNA sequence: TGTGCCAGCAGCCAGAGCGCCATAGAGCAGTACTTC.

The chain joins TRBV18 to TRBJ2-7; TRBD2 aligns across 14 bases. Trimming took 3 bases from V and 4 from J; bases not matched to a gene: 2. The CDR3 has 15 residues. Germline CDR1 is KGHSH and CDR2 is LQKENI. CDR3 in DNA: TGTGCCAGCTCACCTGGGACTAGCGGGAGATACGAGCAGTACTTC. This codes for CASSPGTSGRYEQYF.

On this clone: This same CDR3 is encoded by further DNA sequences in the sample. This rearrangement joins TRBV14 to TRBJ1-2, with 7 positions matching TRBD1. Germline trimming cut 3 bases from V and 7 bases from J; bases unmatched to any gene: 11. This CDR3 is 15 amino acids long. The germline V gene has CDR1 SGHDN and CDR2 FVKESK. CDR3 sequence reads: CASSQEETGIGGYTF. CDR3 DNA sequence: TGTGCCAGCAGCCAGGAAGAGACAGGGATAGGTGGCTACACCTTC. Full variable domain (outside the CDR3, taken from reference TRBV14 and TRBJ1-2): EAGVTQFPSHSVIEKGQTVTLRCDPISGHDNLYWYRRVMGKEIKFLLHFVKESKQDESGMPNNRFLAERTGGTYSTLKVQPAELEDSGVYFCASSQEETGIGGYTFGSGTRLTVV.

V is TRBV19 and J is TRBJ1-3, with D unclear. CDR1 is LNHDA and CDR2 is SQIVND in the germline V gene (reference sequence). This CDR3 region has 13 residues. V was shortened by 9 bases and J by 2 bases, with 11 bases between the two germline ends. This chain's CDR3 is CASAPGAGNTIYF. Written as DNA, the CDR3 is TGTGCCAGCGCTCCGGGAGCTGGAAACACCATATATTTT.

The chain employs TRBV6-2 or TRBV6-3 and TRBJ1-6, with 12 bases aligning to TRBD1. Germline V lookup: CDR1 MNHEY, CDR2 SVGEGT. V lost 1 base and J lost 7; bases outside the gene matches: 5. The CDR3 has 17 amino acids. The CDR3: CASSYLGQGASNSPLHF. The CDR3 coding sequence is TGTGCCAGCAGTTACTTGGGACAGGGGGCCTCCAATTCACCCCTCCACTTT.

The V call is TRBV24-1, the J call TRBJ1-1, with D perhaps matching TRBD1 (5 bases). Germline CDR1 and CDR2: KGHDR and SFDVKD. V lost 8 bases, J lost 5 bases, and 26 bases lay in between. This CDR3 is built from 17 residues. CDR3 sequence (DNA): TGTGCCACCACCCAAACAGACAGACCCGCTGCTATTACTGAAGCTTTCTTT. Its translation is CATTQTDRPAAITEAFF.

The V and J genes are TRBV9 and TRBJ2-1; 13 bases fit TRBD2. CDR1 and CDR2 from the germline V gene are SGDLS and YYNGEE. The V gene end was trimmed by 2 bases and the J gene end by 9 bases; junction bases not matched to a gene: 14. CDR3 length: 18 residues. The CDR3 DNA reads as TGTGCCAGCAGCGTTAGCCCCCACGGACTAGCGGGAGAAAGTGAGCAGTTCTTC. Amino acid sequence: CASSVSPHGLAGESEQFF. The complete variable domain, with remaining parts taken from reference TRBV9 and TRBJ2-1, reads DSGVTQTPKHLITATGQRVTLRCSPRSGDLSVYWYQQSLDQGLQFLIQYYNGEERAKGNILERFSAQQFPDLHSELNLSSLELGDSALYFCASSVSPHGLAGESEQFFGPGTRLTVL.